The 15 T cell receptor beta chains listed next were all sequenced from one sample in a study of Ad26.COV2.S vaccination and SARS-CoV-2 variants. The treatment is: some 20 received Ad26.COV2.S at low or high dose, single or two shots; 5 received placebo; per-sample allocation not given. At day 63 after the first vaccine or placebo injection, samples were drawn. The protocol was immunoSEQ multiplex PCR, while the TCRdb copy is restricted to in-frame clones and leaves out a portion. The sample lists about 350,000 clones, approximately 84% occurring once. The sequenced sample was peripheral blood, obtained in a trial of Ad26.COV2.S vaccine versus placebo. Receptor source: a person between 18 and 65 years old who received the Ad26.COV2.S COVID-19 vaccine or a placebo.

This chain uses TRBV18 with TRBJ1-1, with D maybe TRBD1 (6 bases). The CDR3 totals 16 residues. Trimming took off 3 bases at V and 0 bases at J, with 14 bases between the two ends. CDR1 KGHSH and CDR2 LQKENI come from the germline V gene. The CDR3 sequence: CASSPYDRTLNTEAFF. CDR3 nucleotide sequence: TGTGCCAGCTCACCCTACGACAGGACGTTGAACACTGAAGCTTTCTTT.

This rearrangement joins TRBV7-2 to TRBJ2-2; 9 nucleotides line up with TRBD2. The CDR3 is 14 amino acids. V lost 10 bases, J lost 1 base, and 4 bases stayed unmatched. CDR1 is SGHTA, CDR2 FQGNSA, per germline. The CDR3: CATQLAGNTGELFF. The CDR3 bases are TGTGCCACCCAACTAGCGGGGAACACCGGGGAGCTGTTTTTT.

V usage is TRBV7-8 and J usage is TRBJ2-1; D could derive from TRBD1 or TRBD2 (5 bases each). V was clipped by 0 bases and J by 0 bases, with 12 bases between them. Germline V gene lookup returns CDR1 SGHVS and CDR2 FQNEAQ. This CDR3 region has 17 residues. The CDR3 loop reads CASSLAWGTSSYNEQFF. For the CDR3, the DNA is TGTGCCAGCAGCTTAGCTTGGGGGACCAGCTCCTACAATGAGCAGTTCTTC.

The chain links TRBV14 to TRBJ2-5; TRBD1 aligns across 8 bases. Germline trimming cut 4 bases from V and 5 bases from J; bases unmatched to any gene: 9. CDR1 is SGHDN and CDR2 is FVKESK in the germline V gene. This CDR3 contains 15 residues. CDR3: CASSPGQAFPETQYF. In DNA form, the CDR3 reads TGTGCCAGCAGCCCGGGACAGGCTTTTCCGGAGACCCAGTACTTC.

The chain couples TRBV24-1 to TRBJ2-5; possible D gene TRBD2, 6 bases. The CDR3 has 14 residues. The V and J ends lost 2 bases and 5 bases respectively, with 11 bases between them. The V gene's germline CDR1 is KGHDR and CDR2 SFDVKD. The DNA of the CDR3 is TGTGCCACCAGTGATTCGGGACGGGGGGAGACCCAGTACTTC. Encoded protein: CATSDSGRGETQYF.

The chain's CDR3 is CASSAGLADRTDTQYF. CDR3 bases: TGTGCCAGCAGCGCGGGACTAGCGGACCGCACAGATACGCAGTATTTT. This chain joins TRBV6-2 or TRBV6-3 and TRBJ2-3; 11 nucleotides match TRBD2. J gave up 1 base and V 6 bases, and 6 bases lay outside the gene matches. This CDR3 is 16 amino acids long. Germline CDR1 reads MNHEY; CDR2 reads SVGEGT.

Of note for this clone: Compared with germline, one end of the junction differs, possibly owing to a read error. The chain's CDR3 is CASSNSGGWPYGYTF. CDR3 in DNA: TGTGCCAGCAGTAACTCGGGGGGTTGGCCCTATGGCTACACCTTC. The rearrangement links TRBV6-5 to TRBJ1-2; a possible D gene is TRBD1 (5 bases). Germline V gene lookup returns CDR1 MNHEY and CDR2 SVGAGI. This CDR3 comprises 15 residues.

The chain joins TRBV7-6 to TRBJ2-3; TRBD2 aligns across 13 bases. Germline V gives CDR1 SGHVS, CDR2 FNYEAQ. Trimming took 8 bases from V and 5 from J; bases not matched to a gene: 7. The CDR3 loop spans 15 amino acids. CDR3 sequence (DNA): TGTGCCAGCTTACTAGCGGGGGGGCCAGGAGATACGCAGTATTTT. Translating gives CASLLAGGPGDTQYF.

V and J are TRBV7-2 and TRBJ2-7; 7 bases are shared with TRBD1. With V trimmed by 5 bases and J by 2 bases, 6 bases remained unmatched. The CDR3 is 14 residues long. The germline gives CDR1 SGHTA, CDR2 FQGNSA. The CDR3 loop reads CASSQTGTAYEQYF. CDR3 nucleotide sequence: TGTGCCAGCAGCCAGACCGGGACAGCCTACGAGCAGTACTTC.

The J gene is TRBJ2-2, the V gene TRBV21-1; the table's D gene call, TRBD2, was not cross checked with the DNA. TRBV21-1 constitutes a pseudogene. The CDR3 runs to 15 residues. The CDR3 is CASSGRLANTGELFF. Here the CDR3 DNA reads TGTGCCAGCAGTGGCAGACTAGCGAACACCGGGGAGCTGTTTTTT.

The chain has TRBV6-5 and TRBJ1-5; TRBD1 might be the D (5 bases). V gave up 5 bases and J gave up 3 bases, with 11 bases separating them. Germline V gene lookup returns CDR1 MNHEY and CDR2 SVGAGI. The CDR3 runs to 14 residues. The CDR3 sequence is CASSRLGDNQPQHF. Here the CDR3 DNA reads TGTGCCAGCAGTAGGTTGGGGGACAATCAGCCCCAGCATTTT.

The J gene is TRBJ2-5, the V gene TRBV6-5; TRBD1 matches at 8 bases. J lost 5 bases, V lost 8 bases, and 13 bases had no gene match. Germline V lookup: CDR1 MNHEY, CDR2 SVGAGI. The CDR3 sequence is 15 residues long. The DNA for the CDR3 is TGTGCCAGCGGTCCCCTCCAGGGGGCCTGGGAGACCCAGTACTTC. Amino acid sequence: CASGPLQGAWETQYF.

The CDR3 loop is CAWRLAGTVSPLHF. Here the CDR3 DNA reads TGTGCCTGGAGACTGGCGGGGACGGTATCACCCCTCCACTTT. The V and J genes are TRBV30 and TRBJ1-6; weak D call: TRBD1 (5 bases). CDR1 and CDR2 (germline): GTSNPN, SVGIG (reference sequence). The CDR3 covers 14 residues. The V and J ends lost 3 bases and 10 bases respectively, with 16 bases between them. The full variable domain, with the rest looked up from reference TRBV30 and TRBJ1-6, is SQTIHQWPATLVQPVGSPLSLECTVEGTSNPNLYWYRQAAGRGLQLLFYSVGIGQISSEVPQNLSASRPQDRQFILSSKKLLLSDSGFYLCAWRLAGTVSPLHFGNGTRLTVT.

V usage is TRBV6-5 and J usage is TRBJ2-1; TRBD2 matches 10 bases. After removal of 8 bases from V and 3 bases from J, the junction contained 4 bases not matched to a gene. Germline-derived CDR1 and CDR2 are MNHEY and SVGAGI. This CDR3 has 14 amino acids. CDR3 nucleotide sequence: TGTGCCAGCCGACCTAGCGGGAGCTACAATGAGCAGTTCTTC. Its protein is CASRPSGSYNEQFF.

This chain links TRBV2 with TRBJ1-5, with D perhaps matching TRBD1 (6 bases). The CDR3 covers 14 residues. Germline CDR1 reads SNHLY; CDR2 reads FYNNEI. The V and J ends lost 2 bases and 6 bases respectively, with 11 bases between them. This CDR3 is CASSEWGAGQPQHF. Written as DNA, the CDR3 is TGTGCCAGCAGTGAATGGGGGGCCGGTCAGCCCCAGCATTTT.